The source of this T cell receptor beta chain is a study of monozygotic twins with inflammatory bowel disease. As to this clonotype: Its antigen is currently unknown.

Each sample had eight separate cDNA synthesis reactions. TCRdb re-called the 5' RACE reads, yielding one record per CDR3 amino acid sequence without DNA. The sample totals 200,000 to 250,000 distinct CDR3 sequences. Whole-study findings and limits: Healthy twins showed more clonotype sharing with others than IBD patients, especially patients with disease activity.

The germline gives CDR1 LNHDA, CDR2 SQIVND (reference sequence). This CDR3 has 12 residues. Blood (less than 2.6 ml) was collected from every donor individually. Sequenced sample: blood. The sequence came from a human donor with ulcerative colitis or Crohn's disease, or a healthy co-twin of an affected twin (not recorded which). J is TRBJ2-1 and V is TRBV19. This chain's CDR3 is CASSRRYNEQFF. The variable domain in full, with the rest retrieved from reference TRBV19 and TRBJ2-1, is DGGITQSPKYLFRKEGQNVTLSCEQNLNHDAMYWYRQDPGQGLRLIYYSQIVNDFQKGDIAEGYSVSREKKESFPLTVTSAQKNPTAFYLCASSRRYNEQFFGPGTRLTVL.